Presented here are 29 T cell receptor beta chains from one specimen sequenced in a study of early T cells in non-severe SARS-CoV-2 infection. TCRdb passed the 5' RACE reads through MiXCR, listing each CDR3 protein once. The data hold 50,000 to 60,000 distinct CDR3 sequences, with approximately 6.2% observed a single time. The specimen sequenced was whole blood. The receptor source for this set is an adult who was a healthcare worker with PCR-confirmed SARS-CoV-2 infection or an uninfected control (not recorded which).

This clonotype was found many times. The CDR3 bases are TGTGCAAGTCGCTTAGGCGTACCGCCAAACACTGAAGCTTTCTTT. Protein sequence: CASRLGVPPNTEAFF. This chain connects TRBV12-2 to TRBJ1-1. TRBV12-2 is tagged as a pseudogene. The CDR3 extends over 15 amino acids.

This clonotype was seen many times. The chain uses TRBV21-1 and TRBJ2-1; the table's D gene call, TRBD1, was not cross checked with the DNA. TRBV21-1 represents a pseudogene. This CDR3 is 15 amino acids long. CDR3 nucleotides: TGTGCCAGCAGCAAAGCGACGACCCGGGTGGATGAGCAGTTCTTC. Translating gives CASSKATTRVDEQFF.

This clonotype occurred many times. The gene calls are TRBV20-1 and TRBJ1-1; D gene uncertain. The ends were cut back, 5 bases at V and 0 bases at J, with 7 bases in the middle. The germline CDR1 and CDR2 sequences are DFQATT and SNEGSKA (reference sequence). This CDR3 comprises 12 residues. Here the CDR3 DNA reads TGCAGTGCTTATTACATGAACACTGAAGCTTTCTTT. Protein sequence: CSAYYMNTEAFF.

This clonotype was seen ten or more times. V and J are TRBV7-2 and TRBJ2-3; D is unresolved. Between the trimmed V and J ends, which lost 7 bases and 3 bases, there was a span of 5 bases. This CDR3 spans 11 amino acids. Looked up from germline, CDR1 is SGHTA and CDR2 is FQGNSA. CDR3 in DNA: TGTGCCAGCACCAAGACAGATACGCAGTATTTT. Its translation is CASTKTDTQYF.

The chain is built from TRBV7-9 and TRBJ2-3, with 7 bases lining up with TRBD2. Germline CDR1 and CDR2: SEHNR and FQNEAQ (reference sequence). This CDR3 contains 14 residues. V shed 5 bases, J shed 1 base, and the junction held 3 bases outside the gene matches. This CDR3 reads CASSLRGGTDTQYF. In DNA, the CDR3 is TGTGCCAGCAGCCTCCGGGGGGGCACAGATACGCAGTATTTT.

This clonotype was detected ten times or more. CDR3 protein: CASSLRGGNEQFF. CDR3 coding DNA: TGTGCCAGCAGCTTACGGGGTGGCAATGAGCAGTTCTTC. The chain joins TRBV11-3 to TRBJ2-1; TRBD2 might be the D (5 bases). The ends were cut back, 2 bases at V and 6 bases at J, with 8 bases in the middle. This CDR3 comprises 13 residues. Germline assignment: CDR1 SGHNT and CDR2 YENEEA.

Only a few counts were recorded for this clonotype. The CDR3 DNA reads as TGTGCCAGCACAGGCCTCGGGGACACCGGGGAGCTGTTTTTT. It encodes CASTGLGDTGELFF. The chain joins TRBV6-6 to TRBJ2-2; D possibly corresponds to TRBD2 (5 bases). The CDR3 loop spans 14 amino acids. With 7 bases removed from V and 3 bases from J, the gap between germline ends came to 12 bases. CDR1 is MNHNY, CDR2 SVGAGI, per germline (reference sequence).

V is TRBV28 and J is TRBJ1-6, with a weak D call TRBD1 (6 bases). Trimming took 3 bases from V and 6 from J, leaving 9 bases between them. The CDR3 spans 14 residues. CDR1 is MDHEN, CDR2 SYDVKM, per germline. CDR3 DNA: TGTGCCAGCAGTTTCCGGGGGCTTAATTCACCCCTCCACTTT. Protein product: CASSFRGLNSPLHF.

The rearrangement links TRBV7-2 to TRBJ2-1, with D perhaps assigned TRBD1 or TRBD2 (6 bases each). Trimming removed 8 bases from V and 3 bases from J, with 17 bases in between. CDR1 and CDR2 from the germline V gene are SGHTA and FQGNSA. The CDR3 covers 15 residues. CDR3 DNA sequence: TGTGCCAGCCTTCCGGGGGCGCCGAGCTACAATGAGCAGTTCTTC. Protein: CASLPGAPSYNEQFF.

Only a few counts were recorded for this clonotype. This chain joins TRBV2 and TRBJ2-7; D is possibly TRBD2 (6 bases). This CDR3 is built from 13 residues. The germline gives CDR1 SNHLY, CDR2 FYNNEI. V lost 7 bases to trimming and J lost 4 bases, with 14 bases between them. The CDR3 bases are TGTGCCAGCAATCGGGGGACCTCATACGAGCAGTACTTC. Translated, it gives CASNRGTSYEQYF.

This clonotype has more than one count but fewer than ten. The CDR3, as DNA: TGTGCCAGCAGCTTAGTGTTCGGGGGGAACACCGGGGAGCTGTTTTTT. It is translated as CASSLVFGGNTGELFF. This chain uses TRBV7-8 with TRBJ2-2, with D maybe TRBD2 (6 bases). V was shortened by 1 base and J by 1 base, with 10 bases between the two germline ends. The CDR3 length is 16 residues. Germline CDR1 and CDR2: SGHVS and FQNEAQ.

This clonotype was counted ten times or more. The V and J genes are TRBV11-2 and TRBJ2-2; 16 bases are shared with TRBD2. This CDR3 contains 18 residues. The germline gives CDR1 SGHAT, CDR2 FQNNGV. V was clipped by 6 bases and J by 1 base; unmatched bases: 5. The CDR3: CASRPGLAGGLNTGELFF. The CDR3 nucleotides read TGTGCCAGCAGGCCGGGACTAGCGGGGGGGTTGAACACCGGGGAGCTGTTTTTT.

This clonotype came up many times. The J gene is TRBJ2-1, the V gene TRBV24-1; TRBD1 aligns across 7 bases. The V gene's germline CDR1 is KGHDR and CDR2 SFDVKD. V shed 4 bases, J shed 8 bases, and the junction held 13 bases outside the gene matches. The CDR3 spans 16 residues. The CDR3 region is CATSEREQGLNDEQFF. The CDR3 DNA is TGTGCCACCAGTGAACGTGAACAGGGGTTAAACGATGAGCAGTTCTTC.

There are a few counts of this clonotype. The chain employs TRBV4-2 and TRBJ1-1, with no clear D. The ends were cut back, 3 bases at V and 2 bases at J, with 10 bases in the middle. CDR3 length: 14 residues. Germline V CDR1 and CDR2: LGHNA, YNFKEQ. CDR3 coding DNA: TGTGCCAGCAGCCAGGAGTGGGTAAACACTGAAGCTTTCTTT. It codes for CASSQEWVNTEAFF.

The rearrangement links TRBV28 to TRBJ1-5, with 10 nucleotides matching TRBD1. Losses at the gene ends were 6 bases for V and 10 bases for J; bases not matched to a gene: 6. This CDR3 has 13 amino acids. CDR1 MDHEN and CDR2 SYDVKM come from the germline V gene. CDR3 DNA: TGTGCCAGCAGCAGACAGGGGGCGAGTCCCCAGCATTTT. Amino acids: CASSRQGASPQHF. The full variable domain, rest sourced from reference TRBV28 and TRBJ1-5, is DVKVTQSSRYLVKRTGEKVFLECVQDMDHENMFWYRQDPGLGLRLIYFSYDVKMKEKGDIPEGYSVSREKKERFSLILESASTNQTSMYLCASSRQGASPQHFGDGTRLSIL.

This clonotype was picked up many times. This chain joins TRBV25-1 and TRBJ1-6; a possible D gene is TRBD1 (6 bases). The V end lost 3 bases, the J end lost 9 bases, and 18 bases lay between the germline ends. This CDR3 has 16 amino acids. Germline assignment: CDR1 MGHDK and CDR2 SYGVNS. CDR3: CASSDGQGNLGSPLHF. CDR3 in DNA: TGTGCCAGCAGTGACGGCCAGGGGAATTTAGGTTCACCCCTCCACTTT.

This clonotype has ten or more counts. The chain carries TRBV27 and TRBJ2-1, with 13 nucleotides matching TRBD2. Germline V gene lookup returns CDR1 MNHEY and CDR2 SMNVEV (reference sequence). This CDR3 comprises 14 residues. V was pared by 7 bases and J by 7 bases, with 4 bases of the junction left unmatched. CDR3 sequence: CASTPGLAGNEQFF. The CDR3 DNA follows: TGTGCCAGCACCCCGGGACTAGCGGGGAATGAGCAGTTCTTC.

The table lists this clonotype with many counts. In nucleotides, the CDR3 is TGTGCCAGCAGAACTGACAGAGGTCGGAATCAGCCCCAGCATTTT. Protein sequence: CASRTDRGRNQPQHF. The rearrangement links TRBV2 to TRBJ1-5; the D gene is possibly TRBD1 (5 bases). Trimming removed 6 bases at V and 4 bases at J, with 16 bases between. The CDR3 is 15 residues long. Germline CDR1 SNHLY, CDR2 FYNNEI.

The V and J genes are TRBV6-5 and TRBJ2-7; D gene ambiguous. The CDR3 has 14 residues. Trimming pared 2 bases from V and 4 bases from J, leaving 12 bases between. The V gene's germline CDR1 is MNHEY and CDR2 SVGAGI. The CDR3, as DNA: TGTGCCAGCAGTTACGGTCGGTGGGGATACGAGCAGTACTTC. Amino acids: CASSYGRWGYEQYF.

This clonotype was found many times. The rearrangement joins TRBV18 to TRBJ2-1, with D possibly matching TRBD2 (6 bases). The CDR3 is made up of 17 amino acids. V lost 3 bases and J 6 bases, leaving 21 bases between the germline ends. Germline-derived CDR1 and CDR2 are KGHSH and LQKENI. The CDR3 loop reads CASSPQPTRSLANEQFF. The DNA of the CDR3 is TGTGCCAGCTCACCTCAACCGACTAGAAGTCTAGCCAATGAGCAGTTCTTC.

Many counts were recorded for this clonotype. J is TRBJ1-5 and V is TRBV19; tentatively, D is TRBD1 (5 bases). From germline, CDR1 is LNHDA and CDR2 SQIVND (reference sequence). Trimming pared 9 bases from V and 3 bases from J, leaving 15 bases between. There are 14 residues in the CDR3. The CDR3 DNA reads as TGTGCCAGCCTCCAGGGCGGGGACAATCAGCCCCAGCATTTT. Its translation: CASLQGGDNQPQHF.

A word on this clonotype: This sequence may be a read error, since a much larger clone differs from it by one base. The chain couples TRBV25-1 to TRBJ2-3; D uncertain. Germline V CDR1 and CDR2: MGHDK, SYGVNS. Trimming cost V 6 bases and J 3 bases, with 7 bases left between them. The CDR3 consists of 12 residues. The CDR3 nucleotides are TGTGCCAGCAGAGATTTTACAGATACGCAGTATTTT. This sequence encodes CASRDFTDTQYF.

This clonotype was seen repeatedly, ten times or more. CDR3 in amino acids: CASSLSVPPRYEQYF. The CDR3 DNA reads as TGTGCCAGCAGCTTATCGGTACCCCCTCGCTACGAGCAGTACTTC. The chain recombines TRBV11-2 with TRBJ2-7; D unclear. Germline CDR1 is SGHAT and CDR2 is FQNNGV. There are 15 residues in the CDR3. Trimming stripped 2 bases from V and 3 bases from J, with 14 bases between.

The sample holds a few counts of this clonotype. This sequence joins TRBV30 and TRBJ2-3; tentative D call: TRBD2 (6 bases). Germline CDR1 and CDR2: GTSNPN and SVGIG (reference sequence). The CDR3 extends over 16 amino acids. V gave up 0 bases and J gave up 1 base, with 14 bases separating them. CDR3 in amino acids: CAWSVLSGTGTDTQYF. In DNA form, the CDR3 reads TGTGCCTGGAGTGTACTTAGTGGGACTGGCACAGATACGCAGTATTTT.

This clonotype was counted many times. The chain is built from TRBV12-5 and TRBJ1-5, with D perhaps matching TRBD1 (5 bases). The V end was cut by 5 bases, the J end by 4 bases, with 6 bases between. CDR3 size: 12 residues. CDR1 is LGHNT, CDR2 FRNRAP, per germline. CDR3 sequence: CASGEGNQPQHF. As DNA, the CDR3 is TGTGCTAGTGGTGAGGGGAATCAGCCCCAGCATTTT.

The chain carries TRBV4-2 and TRBJ1-5, with D uncertain. Between the trimmed V and J ends, which lost 4 bases and 0 bases, there was a span of 4 bases. The CDR3 covers 13 residues. Germline loops: CDR1 LGHNA, CDR2 YNFKEQ. CDR3 sequence reads: CASSRASNQPQHF. The CDR3 DNA is TGTGCCAGCAGCCGAGCTAGCAATCAGCCCCAGCATTTT.

The V and J genes are TRBV12-3 or TRBV12-4 and TRBJ2-1; D possibly corresponds to TRBD2 (6 bases). The V end lost 5 bases, the J end lost 2 bases, and 16 bases lay between the germline ends. The CDR3 has 16 amino acids. The CDR3 loop reads CASSLPTRVTYNEQFF. CDR3 nucleotides: TGTGCCAGCAGTCTCCCGACTAGAGTGACCTACAATGAGCAGTTCTTC.

This clonotype was picked up many times. The rearrangement joins TRBV5-5 to TRBJ1-5; 7 bases are a match to TRBD1. The CDR3 covers 14 residues. Germline V CDR1 and CDR2: SGHKS, YYEKEE (reference sequence). J gave up 4 bases and V 5 bases, and 6 bases lay outside the gene matches. CDR3 in amino acids: CASRLGQDNQPQHF. In DNA form, the CDR3 reads TGTGCCAGCAGACTTGGACAGGATAATCAGCCCCAGCATTTT.

This chain links TRBV4-3 with TRBJ1-2, with a possible D match to TRBD1 (6 bases). There are 15 residues in the CDR3. Germline V gene data show CDR1 as LGHNA and CDR2 as YSLEER. V dropped 0 bases and J dropped 3 bases, with 11 bases sitting between them. The CDR3: CASSQETRGYYGYTF. The CDR3 DNA reads TGCGCCAGCAGCCAAGAGACGAGGGGGTACTATGGCTACACCTTC.